The 10 T cell receptor beta chains below come from one sample, sequenced in a study of Tregs in tolerant kidney transplant recipients. Generated by immunoSEQ multiplex PCR, the TCRdb table keeps only in-frame clones and is missing some. Its table lists about 30,000 clones. Source: CD8+ T cells from blood, taken before the transplant. Every receptor here comes from a human donor who received a combined kidney and bone marrow transplant.

In the case of this clone: The read ends 3 residues early relative to the CDR3; the germline J gene fills the gap. The J gene is TRBJ2-7, the V gene TRBV5-6, with 7 bases aligning to TRBD2. Per the germline V gene, CDR1 is SGHDT and CDR2 is YYEEEE. The ends lost 3 bases at V and 1 base at J; junction bases unmatched: 7. This CDR3 is 15 amino acids long. The CDR3 region is CASSSAERGSYEQYF. CDR3 bases read: TGTGCCAGCAGCTCTGCGGAGCGGGGATCCTACGAG.

About this clone itself: From the germline J gene comes the end of the CDR3, since the read stops 3 residues before it. The rearrangement joins TRBV19 to TRBJ1-5; 7 nucleotides align to TRBD1. CDR3 length equals 19 residues. V lost 1 base, J lost 0 bases, and 12 bases stayed unmatched. Germline CDR1 reads LNHDA; CDR2 reads SQIVND (reference sequence). CDR3 sequence reads: CASSIGFGGGSLSNQPQHF. The covered CDR3 bases are TGTGCCAGTAGTATAGGGTTCGGAGGGGGCTCGCTTAGCAATCAGCCC.

On this clone itself: The DNA ends 3 residues before the CDR3 does, and the rest of the CDR3 is filled in from the germline J gene. V is TRBV20-1 and J is TRBJ1-3; D gene uncertain. With 3 bases removed from V and 0 bases from J, the gap between germline ends came to 9 bases. The CDR3 covers 14 residues. Germline V gene sequence: CDR1 DFQATT, CDR2 SNEGSKA (reference sequence). The CDR3 protein is CSARQKSSGNTIYF. The covered CDR3 bases are TGCAGTGCTAGGCAGAAGAGCTCTGGAAACACC.

Of note for this clone: The CDR3 end falls 3 residues outside the read, so it is completed with the germline J gene. The rearrangement joins TRBV19 to TRBJ2-3; 11 bases line up with TRBD2. The V segment lost 5 bases and the J segment 3 bases; nucleotides outside the gene matches: 7. This CDR3 contains 16 residues. CDR1 is LNHDA and CDR2 is SQIVND in the germline V gene (reference sequence). CDR3 sequence reads: CASSELAGAETDTQYF. The CDR3 bases that were read are TGTGCCAGTAGTGAACTAGCGGGAGCGGAGACAGATACG.

On this clone: Sequencing ends 3 residues short of the CDR3 end; the germline J gene provides the rest. The V gene is TRBV7-6, the J gene TRBJ2-5; 9 bases are a match to TRBD1. Trimming took 5 bases from V and 2 from J; bases not matched to a gene: 6. This CDR3 has 15 residues. Germline V lookup: CDR1 SGHVS, CDR2 FNYEAQ. Here the CDR3 reads CASSRGTGPQETQYF. CDR3 DNA (partial): TGTGCCAGCAGCCGAGGGACAGGGCCACAAGAGACC.

A note on this clone: The CDR3 extends 3 residues past the end of the read, so its final part is completed from the germline J gene. The chain has TRBV7-8 and TRBJ2-2; 16 nucleotides align to TRBD2. CDR1 is SGHVS and CDR2 is FQNEAQ in the germline V gene. J was trimmed by 4 bases and V by 8 bases; bases with no gene match: 7. The CDR3 spans 17 residues. The CDR3 is CASLGLAGGPFTGELFF. CDR3 bases read: TGTGCCAGCTTGGGACTAGCGGGAGGGCCGTTCACCGGGGAG. Full variable domain (rest looked up from reference TRBV7-8 and TRBJ2-2): GAGVSQSPRYKVAKRGQDVALRCDPISGHVSLFWYQQALGQGPEFLTYFQNEAQLDKSGLPSDRFFAERPEGSVSTLKIQRTQQEDSAVYLCASLGLAGGPFTGELFFGEGSRLTVL.

As to this clone: The missing CDR3 end, 3 residues past where the read stops, is filled in from the germline J gene. The chain recombines TRBV11-2 with TRBJ2-1; 7 bases match TRBD2. The ends lost 5 bases at V and 6 bases at J; junction bases unmatched: 1. The CDR3 contains 12 residues. Looked up from germline, CDR1 is SGHAT and CDR2 is FQNNGV. Here the CDR3 reads CASSGGGNEQFF. Partial CDR3 DNA: TGTGCCAGCAGCGGGGGGGGCAATGAG.

Concerning this clone itself: The read ends 3 residues early relative to the CDR3; the germline J gene fills the gap. This chain links TRBV2 with TRBJ1-5, with a tentative D call TRBD1 (6 bases). Germline-derived CDR1 and CDR2 are SNHLY and FYNNEI. V was trimmed by 4 bases and J by 3 bases, leaving 10 bases between them. This CDR3 spans 14 amino acids. The CDR3 is CASSVGQLNQPQHF. The CDR3 bases that were read are TGTGCCAGCAGTGTAGGACAGCTCAATCAGCCC.

Regarding this clone: Coverage ceases 3 residues before the CDR3 finishes, and the germline J gene fills in the end. The chain couples TRBV19 to TRBJ1-2, with D possibly TRBD1 on 5 matching bases. V was pared by 3 bases and J by 3 bases, with 8 bases between. The CDR3 consists of 13 residues. CDR1 and CDR2 from the germline V gene are LNHDA and SQIVND (reference sequence). The CDR3 region is CASSMDIYYGYTF. Partial CDR3 DNA: TGTGCCAGTAGTATGGACATATACTATGGC.

A word on this clone: From the germline J gene comes the end of the CDR3, since the read stops 3 residues before it. The chain couples TRBV19 to TRBJ1-3; the D is unclear. Germline lookup yields CDR1 LNHDA and CDR2 SQIVND (reference sequence). Trimming removed 6 bases at V and 7 bases at J, with 10 bases between. The CDR3 is 12 amino acids. CDR3 in amino acids: CASSVPRNTIYF. CDR3 DNA, as far as it was read: TGTGCCAGTAGCGTTCCCCGGAACACC.